The text below deals with one TCR beta chain. This record comes from a study of blood T cell repertoires in COVID-19. Overall study: Nucleic acid was either cDNA or gDNA, and it came from T cells, B-cell-depleted T cells, or PBMCs.

This CDR3 contains 17 residues. The method was immunoSEQ multiplex PCR; TCRdb's version includes in-frame clones alone and lacks a portion of them. The table has over 120,000 clones, more than 70% seen once. The receptor's source is a human donor in a cohort sampled during active COVID-19. The specimen sequenced was peripheral blood. The genes are TRBV21-1 and TRBJ1-2; whether TRBD1, the table's D call, matches the DNA was not checked. TRBV21-1 is flagged as a pseudogene. CDR3 sequence: CASSKALFFYSSYGYTF. CDR3 DNA sequence: TGTGCCAGCAGCAAAGCGCTTTTTTTTTACAGCTCCTATGGCTACACCTTC.